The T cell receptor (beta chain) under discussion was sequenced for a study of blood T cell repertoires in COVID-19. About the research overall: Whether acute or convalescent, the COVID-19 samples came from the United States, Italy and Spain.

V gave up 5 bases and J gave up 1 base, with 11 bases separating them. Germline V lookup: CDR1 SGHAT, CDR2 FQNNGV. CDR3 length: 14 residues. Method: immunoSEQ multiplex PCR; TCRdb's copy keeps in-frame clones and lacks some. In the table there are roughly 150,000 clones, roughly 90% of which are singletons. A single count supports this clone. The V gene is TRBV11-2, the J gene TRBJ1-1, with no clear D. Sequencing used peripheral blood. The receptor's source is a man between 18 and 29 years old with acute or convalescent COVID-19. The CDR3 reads CASSRPGGNTEAFF. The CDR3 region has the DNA TGTGCCAGCAGCCGACCGGGAGGGAACACTGAAGCTTTCTTT.